Below are 16 T cell receptor beta chains sequenced from a single sample in a study of blood T cell repertoires in COVID-19. The table came from immunoSEQ multiplex PCR; TCRdb's copy has only in-frame clones and leaves some out. The sample lists about 60,000 clones; more than 65% were seen once. The sequenced material came from peripheral blood. The receptors originated from a woman between 65 and 79 years old with acute or convalescent COVID-19.

In its sample, this clone was seen a few times. The chain is built from TRBV11-3 and TRBJ2-7, with 8 bases fitting TRBD1. Germline V lookup: CDR1 SGHNT, CDR2 YENEEA. CDR3 size: 14 residues. J was trimmed by 6 bases and V by 2 bases; bases with no gene match: 6. In DNA form, the CDR3 reads TGTGCCAGCAGCTTAAGGGGACAGGTGGGCGAGCAGTACTTC. Amino acids: CASSLRGQVGEQYF.

The chain uses TRBV9 and TRBJ2-3; 9 bases align to TRBD1. The CDR3 has 14 residues. Germline V gene sequence: CDR1 SGDLS, CDR2 YYNGEE. V lost 3 bases to trimming and J lost 5 bases; unmatched junction nucleotides: 4. The chain's CDR3 is CASSGDREVDTQYF. The CDR3 DNA sequence: TGTGCCAGCAGCGGGGACAGGGAGGTAGATACGCAGTATTTT.

The rearrangement links TRBV7-2 to TRBJ1-2, with D maybe TRBD1 (5 bases). Germline V lookup: CDR1 SGHTA, CDR2 FQGNSA. Trimming removed 4 bases from V and 2 bases from J, with 8 bases in between. The CDR3 has 13 residues. This chain's CDR3 is CASSSPGNYGYTF. The CDR3 region has the DNA TGTGCCAGCAGCTCTCCAGGGAACTATGGCTACACCTTC.

This chain connects TRBV5-6 to TRBJ1-3; D uncertain. V was clipped by 0 bases and J by 0 bases, with 10 bases between them. The CDR3 covers 16 residues. Germline CDR1 reads SGHDT; CDR2 reads YYEEEE. This CDR3 is CASSLGAAYSGNTIYF. The CDR3 DNA is TGTGCCAGCAGCTTGGGAGCGGCGTACTCTGGAAACACCATATATTTT.

This rearrangement joins TRBV29-1 to TRBJ2-3; no clear D. The CDR3 runs to 15 residues. CDR1 and CDR2 (germline): SQVTM, ANQGSEA. V lost 6 bases and J 0 bases, leaving 16 bases between the germline ends. The CDR3 loop reads CSVSSTTASTDTQYF. DNA of the CDR3: TGCAGCGTGTCGTCGACAACCGCTAGCACAGATACGCAGTATTTT.

The chain uses TRBV2 and TRBJ2-6, with 8 bases aligning to TRBD1. Germline values: CDR1 SNHLY, CDR2 FYNNEI. The junction had 4 bases not matched to a gene; V was cut back by 7 bases and J by 2 bases. CDR3 length equals 15 residues. The CDR3 sequence: CASTTQGAGANVLTF. The CDR3 nucleotides are TGTGCCAGCACAACACAGGGGGCTGGGGCCAACGTCCTGACTTTC.

This chain links TRBV5-1 with TRBJ1-2; D is undetermined. The CDR3 is 13 residues long. In germline, CDR1 is SGHRS, CDR2 YFSETQ. V lost 0 bases and J lost 5, with 8 bases in between. CDR3 sequence reads: CASSLEDWYGYTF. The CDR3 nucleotides are TGCGCCAGCAGCTTGGAGGACTGGTATGGCTACACCTTC. The full variable domain, with the rest looked up from reference TRBV5-1 and TRBJ1-2, is KAGVTQTPRYLIKTRGQQVTLSCSPISGHRSVSWYQQTPGQGLQFLFEYFSETQRNKGNFPGRFSGRQFSNSRSEMNVSTLELGDSALYLCASSLEDWYGYTFGSGTRLTVV.

The chain links TRBV5-1 to TRBJ2-5; possible D gene TRBD1, 6 bases. The germline V gene encodes CDR1 SGHRS and CDR2 YFSETQ. This CDR3 has 15 amino acids. V lost 7 bases and J 0 bases, leaving 16 bases between the germline ends. The CDR3 sequence: CASRKGRGYQETQYF. The CDR3 nucleotides read TGCGCCAGCCGAAAGGGAAGGGGGTACCAAGAGACCCAGTACTTC.

The V call is TRBV7-9, the J call TRBJ2-5; D possibly corresponds to TRBD2 (5 bases). The germline V and J ends were trimmed by 4 bases and 5 bases, with 20 bases remaining between them. The CDR3 sequence is 16 residues long. Germline CDR1 is SEHNR and CDR2 is FQNEAQ (reference sequence). CDR3 amino acids: CASSSADGSLGETQYF. The CDR3 coding sequence is TGTGCCAGCAGCTCCGCCGATGGGAGCCTCGGGGAGACCCAGTACTTC.

This clone was counted between two and nine times. The chain employs TRBV18 and TRBJ2-2; 7 bases agree with TRBD1. Germline assignment: CDR1 KGHSH and CDR2 LQKENI. J gave up 3 bases and V 6 bases, and 7 bases lay outside the gene matches. The CDR3 is 15 residues long. CDR3 DNA sequence: TGTGCCAGCTCTCGGGACAGTCTTTACACCGGGGAGCTGTTTTTT. Translation: CASSRDSLYTGELFF.

The rearrangement uses TRBV6-5 and TRBJ1-6; D is unclear. The V end was cut by 6 bases, the J end by 6 bases, with 15 bases between. The germline CDR1 and CDR2 sequences are MNHEY and SVGAGI. The CDR3 loop spans 15 amino acids. DNA of the CDR3: TGTGCCAGCAGAGACTACGGGATCCGTAATTCACCCCTCCACTTT. It translates to CASRDYGIRNSPLHF.

The rearrangement links TRBV2 to TRBJ2-7; D call uncertain. This CDR3 has 14 amino acids. Germline CDR1 SNHLY, CDR2 FYNNEI. Trimming shortened V by 5 bases and J by 2 bases, and 13 bases separated the two germline ends. The DNA of the CDR3 is TGTGCCAGCAGTCTTTTAGTCGGTACCTACGAGCAGTACTTC. Translated, it gives CASSLLVGTYEQYF. The full variable domain, in which reference TRBV2 and TRBJ2-7 provide the parts outside the CDR3, is EPEVTQTPSHQVTQMGQEVILRCVPISNHLYFYWYRQILGQKVEFLVSFYNNEISEKSEIFDDQFSVERPDGSNFTLKIRSTKLEDSAMYFCASSLLVGTYEQYFGPGTRLTVT.

The chain links TRBV7-2 to TRBJ1-2; 8 nucleotides line up with TRBD1. CDR3 length: 16 residues. Per the germline V gene, CDR1 is SGHTA and CDR2 is FQGNSA. V lost 1 base, J lost 1 base, and 5 bases stayed unmatched. CDR3 in DNA: TGTGCCAGCAGCTTAGTCGCGACAGGGGTTAACTATGGCTACACCTTC. This translates into CASSLVATGVNYGYTF.

The chain uses TRBV6-4 and TRBJ1-1; 12 nucleotides align to TRBD1. This CDR3 spans 18 amino acids. The ends lost 1 base at V and 4 bases at J; junction bases unmatched: 10. The germline V gene has CDR1 MRHNA and CDR2 SNTAGT. DNA of the CDR3: TGTGCCAGCAGTGACTTCCATCCGGGACAGGGGGCTCCCACTGAAGCTTTCTTT. Its translation is CASSDFHPGQGAPTEAFF.

This clone was counted a few times. V gene TRBV12-3 or TRBV12-4 combines with J gene TRBJ2-5; D ambiguous. The length of the CDR3 is 13 residues. V dropped 7 bases and J dropped 4 bases, with 13 bases sitting between them. The chain's CDR3 is CASTPMLRETQYF. The CDR3 DNA is TGTGCCAGCACCCCTATGCTTAGAGAGACCCAGTACTTC.

The chain uses TRBV7-2 and TRBJ2-1; D is unresolved. The CDR3 totals 15 residues. Deletions cut 0 bases from V and 10 bases from J, with 16 bases between. Germline CDR1 reads SGHTA; CDR2 reads FQGNSA. CDR3 sequence reads: CASSLASALLEEQFF. DNA for the CDR3: TGTGCCAGCAGCTTAGCGTCCGCCCTTTTGGAGGAGCAGTTCTTC.